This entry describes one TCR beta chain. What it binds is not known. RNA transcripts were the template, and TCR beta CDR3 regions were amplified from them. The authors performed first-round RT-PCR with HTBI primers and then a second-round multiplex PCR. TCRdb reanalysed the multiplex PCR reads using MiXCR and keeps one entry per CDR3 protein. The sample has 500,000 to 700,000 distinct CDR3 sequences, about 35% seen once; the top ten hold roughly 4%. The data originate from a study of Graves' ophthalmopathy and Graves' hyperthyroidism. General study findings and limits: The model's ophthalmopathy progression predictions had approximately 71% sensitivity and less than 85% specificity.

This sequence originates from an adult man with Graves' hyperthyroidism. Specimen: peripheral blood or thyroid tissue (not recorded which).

Here the CDR3 reads CASSQETASPLAGAYEQFF. CDR3 bases: TGTGCCAGCAGCCAAGAGACCGCCTCTCCACTAGCGGGAGCGTATGAGCAGTTCTTC. The chain employs TRBV25-1 and TRBJ2-7; 11 nucleotides match TRBD2. The J call is uncertain, as TRBJ2-1 better fits the DNA end. The germline V gene encodes CDR1 MGHDK and CDR2 SYGVNS. The CDR3 has 19 amino acids.